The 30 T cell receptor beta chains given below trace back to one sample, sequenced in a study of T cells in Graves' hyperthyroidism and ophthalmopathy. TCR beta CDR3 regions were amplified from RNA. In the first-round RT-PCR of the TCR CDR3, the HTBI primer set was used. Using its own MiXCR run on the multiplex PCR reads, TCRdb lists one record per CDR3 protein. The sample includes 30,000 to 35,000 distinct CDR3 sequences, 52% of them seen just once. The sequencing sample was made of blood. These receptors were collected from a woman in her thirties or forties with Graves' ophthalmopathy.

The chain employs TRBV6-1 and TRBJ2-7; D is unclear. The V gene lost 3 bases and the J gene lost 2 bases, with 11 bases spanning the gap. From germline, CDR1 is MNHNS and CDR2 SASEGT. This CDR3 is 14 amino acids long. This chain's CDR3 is CASSEGPVAYEQYF. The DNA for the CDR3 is TGTGCCAGCAGTGAGGGCCCGGTGGCCTACGAGCAGTACTTC.

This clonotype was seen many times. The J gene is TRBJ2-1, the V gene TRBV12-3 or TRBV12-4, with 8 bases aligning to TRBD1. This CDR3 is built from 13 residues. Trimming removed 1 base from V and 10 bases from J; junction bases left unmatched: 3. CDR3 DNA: TGTGCCAGCAGTTTAGGACAGGGGTGGGAGCAGTTCTTC. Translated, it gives CASSLGQGWEQFF.

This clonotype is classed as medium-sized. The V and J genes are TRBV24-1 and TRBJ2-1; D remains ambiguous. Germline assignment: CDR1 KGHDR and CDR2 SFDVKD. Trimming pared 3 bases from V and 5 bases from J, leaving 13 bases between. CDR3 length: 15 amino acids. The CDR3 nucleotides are TGTGCCACCAGTGATCGCCGGGTTCCACACAATGAGCAGTTCTTC. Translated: CATSDRRVPHNEQFF.

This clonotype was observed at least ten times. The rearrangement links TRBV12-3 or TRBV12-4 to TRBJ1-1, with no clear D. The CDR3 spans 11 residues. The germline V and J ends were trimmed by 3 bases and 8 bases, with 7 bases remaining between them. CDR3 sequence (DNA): TGTGCCAGCAGTTTTCTTAGGGAAGCTTTCTTT. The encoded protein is CASSFLREAFF.

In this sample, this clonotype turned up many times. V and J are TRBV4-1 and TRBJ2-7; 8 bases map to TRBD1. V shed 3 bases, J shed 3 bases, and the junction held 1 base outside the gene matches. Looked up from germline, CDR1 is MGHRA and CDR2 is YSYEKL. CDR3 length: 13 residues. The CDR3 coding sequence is TGCGCCAGCAGCCACGGACAGGGCTACGAGCAGTACTTC. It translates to CASSHGQGYEQYF.

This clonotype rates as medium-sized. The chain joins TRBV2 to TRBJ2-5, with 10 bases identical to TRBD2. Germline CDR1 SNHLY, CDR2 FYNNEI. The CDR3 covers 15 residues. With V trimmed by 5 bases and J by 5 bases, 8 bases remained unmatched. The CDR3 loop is CASSLLAGVSETQYF. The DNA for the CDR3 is TGTGCCAGCAGTCTCCTAGCGGGAGTTTCCGAGACCCAGTACTTC.

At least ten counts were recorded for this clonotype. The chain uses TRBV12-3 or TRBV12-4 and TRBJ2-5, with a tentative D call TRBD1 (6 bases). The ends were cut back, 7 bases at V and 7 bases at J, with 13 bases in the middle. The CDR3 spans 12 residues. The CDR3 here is CASTQSRGTQYF. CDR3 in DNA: TGTGCCAGCACCCAGTCCAGGGGGACCCAGTACTTC.

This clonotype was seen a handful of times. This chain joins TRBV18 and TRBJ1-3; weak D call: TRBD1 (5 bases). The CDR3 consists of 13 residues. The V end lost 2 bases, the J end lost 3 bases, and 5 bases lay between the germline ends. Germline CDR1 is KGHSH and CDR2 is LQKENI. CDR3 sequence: CASSPDSGNTIYF. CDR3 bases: TGTGCCAGCTCACCAGACAGTGGAAACACCATATATTTT.

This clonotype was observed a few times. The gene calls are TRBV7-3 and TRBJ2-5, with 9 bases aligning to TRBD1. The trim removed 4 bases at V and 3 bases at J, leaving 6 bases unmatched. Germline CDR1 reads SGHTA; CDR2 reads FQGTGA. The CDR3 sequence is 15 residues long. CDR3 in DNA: TGTGCCAGCAGCTGCACCCGGGACAGGGAAGAGACCCAGTACTTC. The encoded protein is CASSCTRDREETQYF.

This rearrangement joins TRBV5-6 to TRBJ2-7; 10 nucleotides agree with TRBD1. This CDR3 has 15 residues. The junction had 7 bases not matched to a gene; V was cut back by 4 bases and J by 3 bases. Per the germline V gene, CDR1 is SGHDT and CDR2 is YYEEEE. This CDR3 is CASSHGTGAIYEQYF. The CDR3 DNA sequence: TGTGCCAGCAGCCATGGGACAGGGGCCATCTACGAGCAGTACTTC.

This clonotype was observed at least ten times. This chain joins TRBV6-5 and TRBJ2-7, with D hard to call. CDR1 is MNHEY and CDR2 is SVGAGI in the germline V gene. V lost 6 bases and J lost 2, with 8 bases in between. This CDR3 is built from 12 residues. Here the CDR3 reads CASRRNAYEQYF. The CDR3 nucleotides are TGTGCCAGCAGGCGGAACGCCTACGAGCAGTACTTC.

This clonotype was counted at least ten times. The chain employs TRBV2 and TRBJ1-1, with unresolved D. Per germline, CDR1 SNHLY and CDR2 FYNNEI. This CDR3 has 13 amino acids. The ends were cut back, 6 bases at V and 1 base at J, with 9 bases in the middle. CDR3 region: CASRRDGNTEAFF. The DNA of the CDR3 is TGTGCCAGCAGAAGAGACGGGAACACTGAAGCTTTCTTT.

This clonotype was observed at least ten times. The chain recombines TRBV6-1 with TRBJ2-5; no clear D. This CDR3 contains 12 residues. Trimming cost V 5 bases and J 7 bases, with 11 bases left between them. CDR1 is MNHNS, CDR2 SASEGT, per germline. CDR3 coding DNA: TGTGCCAGCAGTCGAGCTGTAGGGACCCAGTACTTC. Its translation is CASSRAVGTQYF.

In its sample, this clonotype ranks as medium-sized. The DNA for the CDR3 is TGCAGCGGACGGGAGTCAAGCTCCTACGAGCAGTACTTC. Its translation is CSGRESSSYEQYF. The V gene is TRBV29-1, the J gene TRBJ2-7; D is perhaps TRBD2 (6 bases). CDR3 length: 13 amino acids. V gave up 7 bases and J gave up 0 bases, with 13 bases separating them. Per germline, CDR1 SQVTM and CDR2 ANQGSEA.

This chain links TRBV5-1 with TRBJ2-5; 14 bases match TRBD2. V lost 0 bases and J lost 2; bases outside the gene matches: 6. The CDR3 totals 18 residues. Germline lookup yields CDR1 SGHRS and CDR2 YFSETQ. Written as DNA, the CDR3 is TGCGCCAGCAGCTTGGTCGGGACTAGCGGGGGACAACAAGAGACCCAGTACTTC. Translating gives CASSLVGTSGGQQETQYF.

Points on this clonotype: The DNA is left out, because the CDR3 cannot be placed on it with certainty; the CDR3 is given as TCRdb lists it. The CDR3 reads CASSFYICSARLAENEQFF. The chain uses TRBV7-2 and TRBJ2-1; the table's D call, TRBD2, has no DNA check behind it. The germline gives CDR1 SGHTA, CDR2 FQGNSA. The CDR3 is 19 residues long, ends included.

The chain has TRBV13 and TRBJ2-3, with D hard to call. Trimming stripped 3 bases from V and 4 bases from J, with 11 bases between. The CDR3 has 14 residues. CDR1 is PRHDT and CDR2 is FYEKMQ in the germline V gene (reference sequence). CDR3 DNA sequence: TGTGCCAGCAGCTTGGGCAGAGACGCAGATACGCAGTATTTT. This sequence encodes CASSLGRDADTQYF.

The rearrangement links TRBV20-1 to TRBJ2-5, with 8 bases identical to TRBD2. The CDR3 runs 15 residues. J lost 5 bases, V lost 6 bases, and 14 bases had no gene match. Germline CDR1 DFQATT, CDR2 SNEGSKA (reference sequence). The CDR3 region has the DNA TGCAGTGCGCCCGCGAGTGGTAGCGGGATTGAGACCCAGTACTTC. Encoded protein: CSAPASGSGIETQYF.

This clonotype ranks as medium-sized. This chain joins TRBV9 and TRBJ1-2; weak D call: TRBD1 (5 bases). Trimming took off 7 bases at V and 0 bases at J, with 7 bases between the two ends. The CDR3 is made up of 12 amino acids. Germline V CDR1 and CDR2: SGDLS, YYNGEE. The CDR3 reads CASQDTNYGYTF. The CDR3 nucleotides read TGTGCCAGCCAGGACACTAACTATGGCTACACCTTC.

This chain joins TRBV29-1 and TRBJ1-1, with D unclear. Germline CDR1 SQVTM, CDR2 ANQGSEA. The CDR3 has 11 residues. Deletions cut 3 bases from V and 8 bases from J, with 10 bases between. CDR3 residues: CSVDGGPEAFF. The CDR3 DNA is TGCAGCGTTGACGGAGGCCCCGAAGCTTTCTTT.

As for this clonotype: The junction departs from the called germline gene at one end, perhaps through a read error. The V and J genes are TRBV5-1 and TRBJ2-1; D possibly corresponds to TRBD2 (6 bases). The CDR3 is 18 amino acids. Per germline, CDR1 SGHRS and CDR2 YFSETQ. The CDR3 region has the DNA TGCGCCAGCAACGTGGAGGCTGGGAGGCGCTCCTCCTACAATGAGCAGCTCTTC. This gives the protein CASNVEAGRRSSYNEQLF.

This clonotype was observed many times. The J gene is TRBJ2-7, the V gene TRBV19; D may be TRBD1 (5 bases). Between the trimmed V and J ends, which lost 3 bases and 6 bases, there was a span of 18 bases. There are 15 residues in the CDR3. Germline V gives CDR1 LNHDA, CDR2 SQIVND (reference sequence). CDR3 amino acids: CASSISSAGSGEQYF. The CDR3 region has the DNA TGTGCCAGTAGTATCTCCTCCGCAGGGTCGGGCGAGCAGTACTTC.

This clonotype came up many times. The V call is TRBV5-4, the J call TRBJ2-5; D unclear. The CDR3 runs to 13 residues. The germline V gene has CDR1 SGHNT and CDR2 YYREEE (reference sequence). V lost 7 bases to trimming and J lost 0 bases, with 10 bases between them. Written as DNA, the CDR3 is TGTGCCAGCCAAGGTAGTAACCAAGAGACCCAGTACTTC. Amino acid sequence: CASQGSNQETQYF.

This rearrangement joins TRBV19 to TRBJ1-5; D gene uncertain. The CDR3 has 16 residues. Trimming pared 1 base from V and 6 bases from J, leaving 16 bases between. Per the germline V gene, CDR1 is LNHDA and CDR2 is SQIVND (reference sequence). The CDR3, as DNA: TGTGCCAGTAGTATAGTCACCGGGGTATCCGGTCAGCCCCAGCATTTT. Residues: CASSIVTGVSGQPQHF.

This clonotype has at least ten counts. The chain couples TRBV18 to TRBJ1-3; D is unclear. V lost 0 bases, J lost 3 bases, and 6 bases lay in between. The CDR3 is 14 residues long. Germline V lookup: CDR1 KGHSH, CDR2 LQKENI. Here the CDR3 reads CASSPPAVGNTIYF. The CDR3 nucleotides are TGTGCCAGCTCACCACCGGCAGTTGGAAACACCATATATTTT.

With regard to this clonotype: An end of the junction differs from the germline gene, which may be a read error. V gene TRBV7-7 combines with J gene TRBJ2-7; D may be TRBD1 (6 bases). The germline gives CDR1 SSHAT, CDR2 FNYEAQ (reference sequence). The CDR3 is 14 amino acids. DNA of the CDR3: TGTGCCTGGACCATTAAAGCCGGACAGCCCACCCCCAACTTC. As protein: CAWTIKAGQPTPNF.

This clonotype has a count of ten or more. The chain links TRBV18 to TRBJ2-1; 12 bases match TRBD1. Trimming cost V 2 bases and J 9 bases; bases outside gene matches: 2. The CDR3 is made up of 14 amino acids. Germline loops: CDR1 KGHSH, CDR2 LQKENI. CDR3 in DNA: TGTGCCAGCTCACCAGGGACAGGGGGCGGTGAGCAGTTCTTC. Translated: CASSPGTGGGEQFF. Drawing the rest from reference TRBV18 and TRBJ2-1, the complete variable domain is NAGVMQNPRHLVRRRGQEARLRCSPMKGHSHVYWYRQLPEEGLKFMVYLQKENIIDESGMPKERFSAEFPKEGPSILRIQQVVRGDSAAYFCASSPGTGGGEQFFGPGTRLTVL.

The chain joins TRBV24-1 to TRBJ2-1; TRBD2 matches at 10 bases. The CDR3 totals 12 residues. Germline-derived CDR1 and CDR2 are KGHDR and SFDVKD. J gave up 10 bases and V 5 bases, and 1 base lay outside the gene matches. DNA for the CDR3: TGTGCCACCAGTGGTAGCGGGAGGGAGCAGTTCTTC. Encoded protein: CATSGSGREQFF.

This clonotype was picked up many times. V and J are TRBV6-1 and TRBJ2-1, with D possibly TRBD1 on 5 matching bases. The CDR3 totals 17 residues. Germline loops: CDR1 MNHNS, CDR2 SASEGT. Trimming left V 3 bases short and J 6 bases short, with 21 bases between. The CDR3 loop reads CASSDFTRVRAGNEQFF. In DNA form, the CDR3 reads TGTGCCAGCAGTGACTTTACTCGGGTCAGGGCTGGCAATGAGCAGTTCTTC.

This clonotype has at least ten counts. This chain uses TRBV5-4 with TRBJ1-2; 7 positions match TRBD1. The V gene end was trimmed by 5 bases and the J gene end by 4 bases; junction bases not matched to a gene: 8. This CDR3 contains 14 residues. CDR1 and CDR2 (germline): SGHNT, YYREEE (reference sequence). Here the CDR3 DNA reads TGTGCCAGCAGGTCGGGACAGCAAATCTATGGCTACACCTTC. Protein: CASRSGQQIYGYTF.